The present T cell receptor beta chain was sequenced within a study of T cell responses to AZD1222 COVID-19 vaccine. Looked up from germline, CDR1 is LNHNV and CDR2 is YYDKDF (reference sequence). The CDR3 length is 15 residues. The V end lost 5 bases, the J end lost 3 bases, and 13 bases lay between the germline ends. The data were produced by immunoSEQ multiplex PCR, yet TCRdb's version contains in-frame clones alone and is incomplete. The sample records approximately 52,000 clones, approximately 90% being singletons. The starting material was peripheral blood, obtained 28 days after the second AZD1222 dose. This chain connects TRBV15 to TRBJ2-2, with D possibly matching TRBD1 (6 bases). The sequence was collected from an adult who received the AZD1222 COVID-19 vaccine. The CDR3 region has the DNA TGTGCCACCAGCCCATCTGGGGGCGACACCGGGGAGCTGTTTTTT. This encodes CATSPSGGDTGELFF.